This TCR beta chain was recovered during a study of PD-1 blockade in classical Hodgkin lymphoma. Relapse after autologous stem cell transplantation occurred in every patient, and brentuximab vedotin exposure varied. Germline CDR1 and CDR2: SGHTA and FQGTGA. CDR3 length equals 15 residues. V dropped 1 base and J dropped 0 bases, with 8 bases sitting between them. Only in-frame clones appear in the TCRdb table, and some are missing; sequencing was by immunoSEQ multiplex PCR. The sample has about 16,000 clones, less than 80% seen once. The sample in question was peripheral blood mononuclear cells (PBMCs), obtained at baseline. The receptor's source is a human donor with classical Hodgkin lymphoma. This rearrangement joins TRBV7-3 to TRBJ2-3; D gene unclear. The CDR3 DNA reads TGTGCCAGCAGCTTAAATTACGGAAGCACAGATACGCAGTATTTT. Protein sequence: CASSLNYGSTDTQYF.